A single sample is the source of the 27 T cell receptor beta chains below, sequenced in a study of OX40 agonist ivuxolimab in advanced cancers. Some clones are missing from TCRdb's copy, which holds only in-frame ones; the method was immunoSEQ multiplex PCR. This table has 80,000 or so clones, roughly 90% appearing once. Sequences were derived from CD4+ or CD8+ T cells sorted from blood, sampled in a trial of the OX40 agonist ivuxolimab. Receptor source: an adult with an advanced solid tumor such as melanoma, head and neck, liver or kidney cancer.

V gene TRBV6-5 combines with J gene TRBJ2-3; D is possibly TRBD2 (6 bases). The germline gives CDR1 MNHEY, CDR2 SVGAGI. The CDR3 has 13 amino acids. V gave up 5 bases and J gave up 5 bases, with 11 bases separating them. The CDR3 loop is CASSRELVDTQYF. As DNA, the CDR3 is TGTGCCAGCAGTCGGGAGTTGGTAGATACGCAGTATTTT.

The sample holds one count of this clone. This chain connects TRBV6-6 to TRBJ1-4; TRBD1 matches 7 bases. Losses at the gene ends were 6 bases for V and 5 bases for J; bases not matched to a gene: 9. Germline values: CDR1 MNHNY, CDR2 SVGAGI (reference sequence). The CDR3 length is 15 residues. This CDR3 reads CASRYTGATNEKLFF. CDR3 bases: TGTGCCAGCAGATATACAGGGGCGACAAATGAAAAACTGTTTTTT.

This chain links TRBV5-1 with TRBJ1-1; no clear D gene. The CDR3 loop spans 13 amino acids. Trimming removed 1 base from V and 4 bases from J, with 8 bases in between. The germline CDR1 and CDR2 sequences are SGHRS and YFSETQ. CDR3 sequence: CASSLTRATEAFF. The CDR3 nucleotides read TGCGCCAGCAGCTTGACGCGCGCCACTGAAGCTTTCTTT.

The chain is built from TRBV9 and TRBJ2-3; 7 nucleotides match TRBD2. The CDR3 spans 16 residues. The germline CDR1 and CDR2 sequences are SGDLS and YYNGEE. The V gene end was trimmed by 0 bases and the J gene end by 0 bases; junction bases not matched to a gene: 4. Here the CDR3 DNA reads TGTGCCAGCAGCGTAGCAGGGAGGGTGAGCACAGATACGCAGTATTTT. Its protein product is CASSVAGRVSTDTQYF.

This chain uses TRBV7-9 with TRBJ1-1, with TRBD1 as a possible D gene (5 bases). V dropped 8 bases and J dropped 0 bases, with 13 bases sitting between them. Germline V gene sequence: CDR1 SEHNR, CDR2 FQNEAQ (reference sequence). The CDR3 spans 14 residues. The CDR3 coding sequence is TGTGCCAGCGGCATCCAGACAGTGAACACTGAAGCTTTCTTT. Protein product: CASGIQTVNTEAFF.

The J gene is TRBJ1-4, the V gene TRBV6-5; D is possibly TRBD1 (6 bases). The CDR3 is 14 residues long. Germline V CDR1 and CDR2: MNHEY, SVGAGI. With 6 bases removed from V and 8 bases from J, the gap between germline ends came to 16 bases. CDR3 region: CASRGWGAEEKLFF. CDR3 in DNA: TGTGCCAGCAGGGGGTGGGGGGCTGAAGAAAAACTGTTTTTT.

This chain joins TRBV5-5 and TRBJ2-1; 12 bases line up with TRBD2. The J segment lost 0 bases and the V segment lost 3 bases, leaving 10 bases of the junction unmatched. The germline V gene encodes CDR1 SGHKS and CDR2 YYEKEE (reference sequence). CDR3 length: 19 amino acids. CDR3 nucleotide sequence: TGTGCCAGCAGCTATAAGACTAGCGGGGGAATAAGCTCCTACAATGAGCAGTTCTTC. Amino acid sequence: CASSYKTSGGISSYNEQFF.

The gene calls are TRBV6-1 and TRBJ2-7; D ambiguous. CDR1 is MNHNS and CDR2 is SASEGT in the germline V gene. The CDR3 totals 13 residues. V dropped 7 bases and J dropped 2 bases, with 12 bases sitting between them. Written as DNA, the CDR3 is TGTGCCAGCACCCTCCGGCAGGCCTACGAGCAGTACTTC. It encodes CASTLRQAYEQYF.

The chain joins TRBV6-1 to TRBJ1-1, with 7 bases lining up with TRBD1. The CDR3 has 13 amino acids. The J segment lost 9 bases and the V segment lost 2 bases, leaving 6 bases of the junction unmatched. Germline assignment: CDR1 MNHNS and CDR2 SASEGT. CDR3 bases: TGTGCCAGCAGTGAAAGGCCGGGACAGCAAGCTTTCTTT. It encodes CASSERPGQQAFF.

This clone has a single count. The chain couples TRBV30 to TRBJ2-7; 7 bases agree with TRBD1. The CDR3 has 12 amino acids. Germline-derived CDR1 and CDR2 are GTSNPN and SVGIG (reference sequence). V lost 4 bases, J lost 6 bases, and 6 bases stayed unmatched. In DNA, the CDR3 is TGTGCCTGGAAAAGACAGGGATTCGAGCAGTACTTC. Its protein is CAWKRQGFEQYF.

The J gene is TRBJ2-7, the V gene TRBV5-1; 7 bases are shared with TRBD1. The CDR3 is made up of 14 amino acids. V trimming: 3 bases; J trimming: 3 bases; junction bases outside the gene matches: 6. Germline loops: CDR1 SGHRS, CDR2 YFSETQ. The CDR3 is CASSWTRDSYEQYF. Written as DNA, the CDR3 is TGCGCCAGCAGCTGGACCCGGGACAGCTACGAGCAGTACTTC.

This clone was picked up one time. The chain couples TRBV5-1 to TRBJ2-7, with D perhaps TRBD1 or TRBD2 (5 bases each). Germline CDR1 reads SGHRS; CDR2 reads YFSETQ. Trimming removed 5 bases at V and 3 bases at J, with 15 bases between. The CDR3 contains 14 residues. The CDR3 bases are TGCGCCAGCAGAACCGGGACCGTTGACTACGAGCAGTACTTC. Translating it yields CASRTGTVDYEQYF. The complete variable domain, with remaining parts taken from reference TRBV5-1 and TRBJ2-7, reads KAGVTQTPRYLIKTRGQQVTLSCSPISGHRSVSWYQQTPGQGLQFLFEYFSETQRNKGNFPGRFSGRQFSNSRSEMNVSTLELGDSALYLCASRTGTVDYEQYFGPGTRLTVT.

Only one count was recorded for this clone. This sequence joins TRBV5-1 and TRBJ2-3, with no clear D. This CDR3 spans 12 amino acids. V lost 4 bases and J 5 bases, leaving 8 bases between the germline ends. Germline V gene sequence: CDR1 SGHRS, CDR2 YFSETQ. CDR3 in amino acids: CASSLRKDTQYF. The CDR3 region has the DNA TGCGCCAGCAGCCTCCGTAAAGATACGCAGTATTTT. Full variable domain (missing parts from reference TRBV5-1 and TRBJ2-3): KAGVTQTPRYLIKTRGQQVTLSCSPISGHRSVSWYQQTPGQGLQFLFEYFSETQRNKGNFPGRFSGRQFSNSRSEMNVSTLELGDSALYLCASSLRKDTQYFGPGTRLTVL.

CDR3 region: CASSARQGARAEAFF. CDR3 nucleotides: TGTGCCAGCAGCGCCCGCCAGGGGGCACGCGCTGAAGCTTTCTTT. The genes are TRBV9 and TRBJ1-1, with 8 bases fitting TRBD1. This CDR3 region has 15 residues. V shed 3 bases, J shed 6 bases, and the junction held 10 bases outside the gene matches. CDR1 is SGDLS, CDR2 YYNGEE, per germline.

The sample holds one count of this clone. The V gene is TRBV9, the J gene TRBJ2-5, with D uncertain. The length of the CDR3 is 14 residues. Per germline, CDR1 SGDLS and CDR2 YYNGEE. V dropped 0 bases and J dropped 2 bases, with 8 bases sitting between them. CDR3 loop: CASSVGAYQETQYF. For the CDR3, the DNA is TGTGCCAGCAGCGTAGGGGCTTATCAAGAGACCCAGTACTTC. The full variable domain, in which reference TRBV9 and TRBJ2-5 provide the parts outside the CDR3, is DSGVTQTPKHLITATGQRVTLRCSPRSGDLSVYWYQQSLDQGLQFLIQYYNGEERAKGNILERFSAQQFPDLHSELNLSSLELGDSALYFCASSVGAYQETQYFGPGTRLLVL.

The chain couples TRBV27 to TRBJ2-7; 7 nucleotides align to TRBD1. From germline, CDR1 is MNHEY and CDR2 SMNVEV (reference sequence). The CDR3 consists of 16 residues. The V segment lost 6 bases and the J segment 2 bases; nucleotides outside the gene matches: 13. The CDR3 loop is CASRRITVGTAYEQYF. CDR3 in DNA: TGTGCCAGCAGGAGGATTACGGTAGGGACAGCCTACGAGCAGTACTTC.

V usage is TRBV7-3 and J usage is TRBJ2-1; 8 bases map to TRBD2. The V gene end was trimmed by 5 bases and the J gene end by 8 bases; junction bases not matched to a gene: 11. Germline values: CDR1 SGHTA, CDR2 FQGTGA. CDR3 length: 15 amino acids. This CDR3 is CASSPSGGLVDEQFF. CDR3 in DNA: TGTGCCAGCAGCCCGAGCGGGGGCCTCGTCGATGAGCAGTTCTTC. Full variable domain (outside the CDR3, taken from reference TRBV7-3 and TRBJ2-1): GAGVSQTPSNKVTEKGKYVELRCDPISGHTALYWYRQSLGQGPEFLIYFQGTGAADDSGLPNDRFFAVRPEGSVSTLKIQRTERGDSAVYLCASSPSGGLVDEQFFGPGTRLTVL.

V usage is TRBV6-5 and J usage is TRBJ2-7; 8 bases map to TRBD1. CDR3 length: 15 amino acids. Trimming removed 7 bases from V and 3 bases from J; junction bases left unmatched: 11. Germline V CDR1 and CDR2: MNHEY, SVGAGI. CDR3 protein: CASTTTTGGIYEQYF. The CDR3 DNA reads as TGTGCCAGCACCACGACCACAGGGGGGATCTACGAGCAGTACTTC.

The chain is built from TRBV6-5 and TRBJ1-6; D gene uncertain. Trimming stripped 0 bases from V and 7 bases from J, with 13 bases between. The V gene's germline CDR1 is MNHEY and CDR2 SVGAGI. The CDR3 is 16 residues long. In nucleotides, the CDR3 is TGTGCCAGCAGTTACTCCGGGCCCGGAGGGAATTCACCCCTCCACTTT. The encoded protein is CASSYSGPGGNSPLHF.

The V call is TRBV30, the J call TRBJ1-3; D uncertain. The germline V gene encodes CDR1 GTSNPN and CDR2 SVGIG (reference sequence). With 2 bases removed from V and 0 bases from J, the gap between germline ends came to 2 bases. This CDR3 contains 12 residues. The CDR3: CAWSPSGNTIYF. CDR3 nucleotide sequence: TGTGCCTGGAGTCCCTCTGGAAACACCATATATTTT. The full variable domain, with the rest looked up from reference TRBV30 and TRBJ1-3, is SQTIHQWPATLVQPVGSPLSLECTVEGTSNPNLYWYRQAAGRGLQLLFYSVGIGQISSEVPQNLSASRPQDRQFILSSKKLLLSDSGFYLCAWSPSGNTIYFGEGSWLTVV.

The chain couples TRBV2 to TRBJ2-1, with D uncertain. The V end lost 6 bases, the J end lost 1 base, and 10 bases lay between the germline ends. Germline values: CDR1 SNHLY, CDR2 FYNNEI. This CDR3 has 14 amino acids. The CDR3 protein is CASRPTGSYNEQFF. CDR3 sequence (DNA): TGTGCCAGCAGGCCCACTGGGTCCTACAATGAGCAGTTCTTC.

As DNA, the CDR3 is TGTGCCTGGAGAGCGACAGGAGGAGGCTACACCTTC. This gives the protein CAWRATGGGYTF. The chain combines TRBV30 with TRBJ1-2; possibly TRBD1 for D (6 bases). Per the germline V gene, CDR1 is GTSNPN and CDR2 is SVGIG (reference sequence). V was clipped by 3 bases and J by 8 bases, with 13 bases between them. This CDR3 is 12 amino acids long.

CDR3 sequence reads: CASSIGNRADTQYF. The DNA of the CDR3 is TGTGCCAGTAGTATAGGGAATCGGGCAGATACGCAGTATTTT. The chain joins TRBV19 to TRBJ2-3; no clear D gene. The CDR3 is 14 amino acids. Germline V gene sequence: CDR1 LNHDA, CDR2 SQIVND (reference sequence). V shed 1 base and J shed 4 bases, with 9 bases lying between them. Full variable domain (outside the CDR3, taken from reference TRBV19 and TRBJ2-3): DGGITQSPKYLFRKEGQNVTLSCEQNLNHDAMYWYRQDPGQGLRLIYYSQIVNDFQKGDIAEGYSVSREKKESFPLTVTSAQKNPTAFYLCASSIGNRADTQYFGPGTRLTVL.

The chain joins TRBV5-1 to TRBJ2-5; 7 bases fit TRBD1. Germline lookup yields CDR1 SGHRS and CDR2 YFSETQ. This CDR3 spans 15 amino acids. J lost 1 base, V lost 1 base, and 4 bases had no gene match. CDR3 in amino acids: CASSLWGQFQETQYF. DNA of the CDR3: TGCGCCAGCAGCTTGTGGGGACAGTTCCAAGAGACCCAGTACTTC. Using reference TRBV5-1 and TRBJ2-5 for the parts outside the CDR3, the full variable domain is KAGVTQTPRYLIKTRGQQVTLSCSPISGHRSVSWYQQTPGQGLQFLFEYFSETQRNKGNFPGRFSGRQFSNSRSEMNVSTLELGDSALYLCASSLWGQFQETQYFGPGTRLLVL.

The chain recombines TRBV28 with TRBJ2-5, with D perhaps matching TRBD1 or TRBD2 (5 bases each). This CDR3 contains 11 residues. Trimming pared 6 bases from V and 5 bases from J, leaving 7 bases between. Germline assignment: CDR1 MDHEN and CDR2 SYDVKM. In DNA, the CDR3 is TGTGCCAGCAGGGGGACGGAGACCCAGTACTTC. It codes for CASRGTETQYF. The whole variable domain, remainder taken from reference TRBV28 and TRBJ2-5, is DVKVTQSSRYLVKRTGEKVFLECVQDMDHENMFWYRQDPGLGLRLIYFSYDVKMKEKGDIPEGYSVSREKKERFSLILESASTNQTSMYLCASRGTETQYFGPGTRLLVL.

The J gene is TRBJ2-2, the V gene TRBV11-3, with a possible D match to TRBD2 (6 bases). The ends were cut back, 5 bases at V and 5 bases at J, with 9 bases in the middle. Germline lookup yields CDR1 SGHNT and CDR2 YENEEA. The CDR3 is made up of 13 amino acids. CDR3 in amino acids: CASSNGGTGELFF. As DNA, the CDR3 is TGTGCCAGCAGCAACGGGGGAACCGGGGAGCTGTTTTTT.

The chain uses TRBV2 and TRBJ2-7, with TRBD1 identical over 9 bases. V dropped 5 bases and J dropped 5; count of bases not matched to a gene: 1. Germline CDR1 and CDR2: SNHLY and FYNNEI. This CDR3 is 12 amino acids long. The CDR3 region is CASSRDRDEQYF. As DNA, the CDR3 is TGTGCCAGCAGTCGGGACAGGGACGAGCAGTACTTC.